Described below is a single T cell receptor beta chain sequence and its context. The data derive from a study of control samples from healthy donors and cancer patients. Here immunoSEQ multiplex PCR was the method, and the copy in TCRdb shows in-frame clones only, minus some. This sample has about 190,000 clones; about 91% occur once, and the top ten carry 1.8%. CDR1 is MNHEY and CDR2 is SMNVEV in the germline V gene (reference sequence). V lost 6 bases and J lost 4, with 19 bases in between. The CDR3 spans 16 residues. The sequenced material came from blood. The sequence was obtained from a man younger than 40 in good health. The chain recombines TRBV27 with TRBJ1-3; perhaps TRBD1 as D (5 bases). In nucleotides, the CDR3 is TGTGCCAGCAGCAGAGGGACTTTCCGCTCCGGAAACACCATATATTTT. Residues: CASSRGTFRSGNTIYF.